What follows describes a single TCR beta chain. Its specificity is unknown. The data derive from a study of CD8 T cells in ankylosing spondylitis. Study results and caveats: Within ankylosing spondylitis blood, a TCR beta motif made up of eight or nine highly homologous variants appeared to be characteristic. Enrichment of disease-linked clones was reportedly significant in matched ankylosing spondylitis synovial fluid.

Germline assignment: CDR1 SQVTM and CDR2 ANQGSEA. The CDR3 contains 14 residues. V was pared by 7 bases and J by 7 bases, with 22 bases between. Each CDR3 protein gets one entry after TCRdb re-called the 5' RACE reads with MiXCR. The sample gives over 600,000 distinct CDR3 sequences, over 15% of which show up once; around 20% is in the top ten. This sequence originates from a male donor with ankylosing spondylitis. The rearrangement uses TRBV29-1 and TRBJ2-5, with a tentative D call TRBD2 (5 bases). Sequenced sample: blood, either unsorted or a sorted T cell fraction (not recorded which). The DNA for the CDR3 is TGCAGCGCCACCCATCCGGGTGTAGAGGGGACCCAGTACTTC. As protein: CSATHPGVEGTQYF.